This T cell receptor beta chain originates from a study of blood T cell repertoires in COVID-19. The wider study: Samples taken during acute and convalescent COVID-19 were collected in the United States, Italy and Spain.

This CDR3 is built from 13 residues. Germline CDR1 reads GTSNPN; CDR2 reads SVGIG (reference sequence). Original data processing: The authors estimated nucleated cell counts from reference gene primer amplification. Sequenced by immunoSEQ multiplex PCR; TCRdb stores in-frame clones only, minus some. D and trimming were read from the DNA, whereas the V and J calls and clone size are those reported in that table. The sample lists 230,000 or so clones; approximately 90% were seen once. The clonotype was recovered from a woman between 40 and 55 years old with acute COVID-19. The material sequenced was PBMCs or T cells enriched from blood (not recorded which). The genes are TRBV30 and TRBJ1-3; no clear D. The CDR3 nucleotides are TGTGTTTGGCGGCATCTTTCTGGAAACACCATATATTTT. It codes for CVWRHLSGNTIYF.